The rows below give T cell receptor beta chains drawn from one sample of a study of CD8+ T cells in alopecia areata. Using immunoSEQ multiplex PCR, the repertoire was profiled, and TCRdb retains in-frame clones only, with some absent. The top ten clones hold 16% of a sample with 180,000 or so clones, 50% to 75% of them seen once. The sequences come from CD4+ T cells sorted from blood, collected between weeks 55 and 70, from a patient treated with tofacitinib. The receptors come from a human donor with alopecia areata. Each CDR3 is given with its conserved first and last residue. The order of the fields is V gene, J gene, clone size, D gene, CDR3 DNA, CDR3 protein. A D gene is named only where the DNA matches it firmly. Rows give clone size only sometimes, using once, few, many, or a class for an expanded clone.

TRBV19,TRBJ2-2,NA,NA,TGTGCCAGTCTCCGAACCACCGGGGAGCTGTTTTTT,CASLRTTGELFF
TRBV10-3,TRBJ1-5,NA,NA,TGTGCCATCAGTGTTTCCAGGGCTGAGCCCCAGCATTTT,CAISVSRAEPQHF
TRBV27,TRBJ1-6,NA,TRBD1,TGTGCCAGCAGTTTATTTTTACAGGGGTTTGATTCACCCCTCCACTTT,CASSLFLQGFDSPLHF
TRBV7-8,TRBJ1-1,NA,NA,TGTGCCAGCAGCTTAGGGCGTCGAGTCGGGAACACTGAAGCTTTCTTT,CASSLGRRVGNTEAFF
TRBV15,TRBJ1-6,few,NA,TGTGCCACCAGCAGAGATCGGGGCCAAGTCGATAATTCACCCCTCCACTTT,CATSRDRGQVDNSPLHF
TRBV6-1,TRBJ2-5,NA,TRBD2,TGTGCCAGCAGTGAAACCGGGACTAGTCAGTACTTC,CASSETGTSQYF
TRBV27,TRBJ2-1,few,TRBD2,TGTGCCAGCAGTCCACTGGAGCGGGGGCATGAGCAGTTCTTC,CASSPLERGHEQFF
TRBV7-9,TRBJ1-1,few,NA,TGTGCCAGCAGCTTAGCAGGGTACACTGAAGCTTTCTTT,CASSLAGYTEAFF
TRBV10-2,TRBJ1-6,NA,TRBD1,TGCGCCAGCAGTCCGGGACAGTATAATTCACCCCTCCACTTT,CASSPGQYNSPLHF
TRBV18,TRBJ1-1,many,TRBD1,TGTGCCAGCTCAGCGGGACAGCCCACTGAAGCTTTCTTT,CASSAGQPTEAFF
TRBV30,TRBJ1-2,NA,NA,TGTGCCTGGAGTGTACTTGGGGGGACTACCAGGAACTATGGCTACACCTTC,CAWSVLGGTTRNYGYTF
TRBV27,TRBJ1-2,NA,NA,TGTGCCAGCAGCTCGGGGAGGGGTTTGCACTATGGCTACACCTTC,CASSSGRGLHYGYTF
TRBV4-1,TRBJ2-7,once,NA,TGCGCCAGCAGCCCGAACCAGGGAAGCACCTACGAGCAGTACTTC,CASSPNQGSTYEQYF
TRBV29-1,TRBJ1-1,NA,NA,TGCAGCGTCGCCGCCTCGCTTGAAGCTTTCTTT,CSVAASLEAFF
TRBV2,TRBJ2-2,NA,NA,TGTGCCAGCAGTCTAGGGGTGGTCGGGGAGCTGTTTTTT,CASSLGVVGELFF
TRBV12-5,TRBJ2-3,NA,NA,TGTGCTAGTAGCCTGTCGGAGGCAGATACGCAGTATTTT,CASSLSEADTQYF
TRBV30,TRBJ1-1,NA,NA,TGTGCCTGGAGTGTTAATTTTGGGGGTTCCACTGAAGCTTTCTTT,CAWSVNFGGSTEAFF
TRBV5-1,TRBJ2-7,NA,NA,TGCGCCAGCAGCTTGGCCGGGGAGCAGTACTTC,CASSLAGEQYF
TRBV13,TRBJ2-1,NA,NA,TGTGCCAGCAGCTTAGGAGGTGAGCAGTTCTTC,CASSLGGEQFF
TRBV5-1,TRBJ1-6,NA,NA,TGCGCCAGCAGCTTCGACAGAGAAAATAATTCACCCCTCCACTTT,CASSFDRENNSPLHF
TRBV5-6,TRBJ1-6,NA,NA,TGTGCCAGCAGCTTAGACACTTCGATGGCGAATCGTAATTCACCCCTCCACTTT,CASSLDTSMANRNSPLHF
TRBV27,TRBJ2-7,NA,NA,TGTGCCAGCAGTCATCAAGGAACCTACGAGCAGTACTTC,CASSHQGTYEQYF
TRBV6-5,TRBJ2-3,NA,NA,TGTGCCAGCAGTTACTCCCAGGGCGATACGCAGTATTTT,CASSYSQGDTQYF
TRBV10-3,TRBJ2-7,NA,NA,TGTGCCATCAGGGACAAAGCGTACGAGCAGTACTTC,CAIRDKAYEQYF
TRBV30,TRBJ1-4,NA,TRBD1,TGTGCCTGGAGTTTAACAAGGGACAGGGGAGAACTGTTTTTT,CAWSLTRDRGELFF
TRBV5-1,TRBJ2-7,NA,NA,TGCGCCAGCAGCTTGTTTGCCTACGAGCAGTACTTC,CASSLFAYEQYF
TRBV5-1,TRBJ2-3,NA,NA,TGCGCCAGCAGCTTGGGCCTAGTAGGAGATACGCAGTATTTT,CASSLGLVGDTQYF
TRBV2,TRBJ1-5,few,TRBD1,TGTGCCAGCAGTGAGAACAGACAGGGAGTTGGTCAGCCCCAGCATTTT,CASSENRQGVGQPQHF
TRBV4-2,TRBJ2-3,NA,TRBD2,TGTGCCAGCAGCCAAGGGGAGGGGCTAGTGACAGATACGCAGTATTTT,CASSQGEGLVTDTQYF
TRBV7-9,TRBJ1-1,NA,NA,TGTGCCAGCAGCATAACAGTCAACACTGAAGCTTTCTTT,CASSITVNTEAFF
TRBV30,TRBJ1-1,few,TRBD1,TGTGCCGGGGACAGCATGAACACTGAAGCTTTCTTT,CAGDSMNTEAFF
TRBV29-1,TRBJ2-7,few,TRBD2,TGCAGCGTCGCCGGGGGAGTAGCGGGGGAATACGAGCAGTACTTC,CSVAGGVAGEYEQYF
TRBV30,TRBJ1-5,medium-sized,NA,TGTGCCTGGAGTGCCCAGTATCAGCCCCAGCATTTT,CAWSAQYQPQHF
TRBV30,TRBJ2-5,NA,NA,TGTGCCTGGAGCCGGGACTCGCAAGAGACCCAGTACTTC,CAWSRDSQETQYF
TRBV12-5,TRBJ1-4,few,NA,TGTGCTAGTGGTTTCCAACGAGTGGGGGAAAAACTGTTTTTT,CASGFQRVGEKLFF
TRBV4-1,TRBJ2-5,NA,NA,TGCGCCAGCAGCGGGGGAACGGCTAGTTTGTCGGAGACCCAGTACTTC,CASSGGTASLSETQYF
TRBV27,TRBJ1-5,few,NA,TGTGCCAGCAGTTCCCAGAATATCGGCAATCAGCCCCAGCATTTT,CASSSQNIGNQPQHF
TRBV7-9,TRBJ1-1,few,NA,TGTGCCAGCAGCTTAAATTCAGGACCCGGGGCTTTCTTT,CASSLNSGPGAFF
TRBV7-2,TRBJ2-2,few,NA,TGTGCCAGCAGTCCCATCCTAGGCACCGGGGAGCTGTTTTTT,CASSPILGTGELFF
TRBV9,TRBJ1-2,NA,NA,TGTGCCAGCAGCGTAGGGGGCTTGAGTGGCTACACCTTC,CASSVGGLSGYTF
TRBV29-1,TRBJ1-1,few,NA,TGCAGCGTTGCAGGCAGGGGCACTGAAGCTTTCTTT,CSVAGRGTEAFF
TRBV2,TRBJ1-5,NA,TRBD1,TGTGCCAGCAGCCCAATGACAGGGAGGGAGCCCCAGCATTTT,CASSPMTGREPQHF
TRBV29-1,TRBJ2-2,NA,NA,TGCAGCGTCGTCGGACCTTACACCGGGGAGCTGTTTTTT,CSVVGPYTGELFF
TRBV29-1,TRBJ2-3,NA,NA,TGCAGCGCGAGCCGACAGGGGAGGGGCACAGATACGCAGTATTTT,CSASRQGRGTDTQYF
TRBV29-1,TRBJ2-3,once,TRBD2,TGCAGCGTGACTAGCGGGGGGGAGGATACGCAGTATTTT,CSVTSGGEDTQYF
TRBV1,TRBJ2-7,NA,NA,TGCACCAGCAGCGAGCTGAGTTATAAGCAGTACTTC,CTSSELSYKQYF
TRBV30,TRBJ1-5,NA,NA,TGTGCCTGGAGTTCACAGGGCAATCAGCCCCAGCATTTT,CAWSSQGNQPQHF
TRBV11-1,TRBJ2-7,NA,NA,TGTGCCAGCAGCTTACAAGACAGACTCTACGAGCAGTACTTC,CASSLQDRLYEQYF
TRBV27,TRBJ1-2,NA,NA,TGTGCCAGCAGTTTAACGGGAGGGGTCTATGGCTACACCTTC,CASSLTGGVYGYTF
TRBV25-1,TRBJ2-5,few,TRBD1,TGTGCCAGCGACCGGACAGGAGAGACCCAGTACTTC,CASDRTGETQYF
TRBV10-3,TRBJ2-5,NA,TRBD1,TGTGCCATCAGTTCGACAGGGGCAGAGACCCAGTACTTC,CAISSTGAETQYF
TRBV30,TRBJ2-2,NA,NA,TGTGCCTGGAGTTCTAGGACACTATCGAACACCGGGGAGCTGTTTTTT,CAWSSRTLSNTGELFF